Listed here are 18 T cell receptor beta chains from one sample, sequenced in a study of STAT5B mutations in CD4+ large granular lymphocyte leukemia. Only in-frame clones appear in the TCRdb table, and some are missing; sequencing was by immunoSEQ multiplex PCR. The sample has roughly 29,000 clones, around 78% seen once. The specimen sequenced was CD4+ T cells from blood buffy coats. Receptor source: a human donor in good health.

V gene TRBV7-9 combines with J gene TRBJ2-7; 9 bases line up with TRBD2. V was pared by 5 bases and J by 5 bases, with 10 bases of the junction left unmatched. Germline V lookup: CDR1 SEHNR, CDR2 FQNEAQ (reference sequence). The CDR3 spans 15 residues. The DNA of the CDR3 is TGTGCCAGCAGCCCCTCGACTAGCGGCCACAACGAGCAGTACTTC. It specifies CASSPSTSGHNEQYF.

The gene calls are TRBV6-1 and TRBJ2-7; D may be TRBD1 (6 bases). V lost 4 bases to trimming and J lost 4 bases, with 17 bases between them. The CDR3 runs to 15 residues. Germline CDR1 reads MNHNS; CDR2 reads SASEGT. This CDR3 is CASSGSSTGLYEQYV. In nucleotides, the CDR3 is TGTGCCAGCAGTGGATCATCGACAGGATTGTACGAGCAGTACGTC.

The chain recombines TRBV28 with TRBJ2-7; 8 bases match TRBD1. The CDR3 extends over 14 amino acids. V gave up 3 bases and J gave up 3 bases; unmatched junction bases: 4. Germline CDR1 reads MDHEN; CDR2 reads SYDVKM. The CDR3 is CASSFSDRVYEQYV. The DNA of the CDR3 is TGTGCCAGCAGTTTCTCGGACAGGGTCTACGAGCAGTACGTC.

The J gene is TRBJ2-1, the V gene TRBV30; TRBD1 is a possible D gene (7 bases). The germline gives CDR1 GTSNPN, CDR2 SVGIG (reference sequence). Trimming took off 3 bases at V and 6 bases at J, with 24 bases between the two ends. The CDR3 consists of 17 residues. The CDR3 spells CAWRDQGGRLVGNEQFF. DNA of the CDR3: TGTGCCTGGAGGGACCAGGGGGGCCGCCTCGTAGGCAATGAGCAGTTCTTC. Supplemented by reference TRBV30 and TRBJ2-1, the full variable domain reads SQTIHQWPATLVQPVGSPLSLECTVEGTSNPNLYWYRQAAGRGLQLLFYSVGIGQISSEVPQNLSASRPQDRQFILSSKKLLLSDSGFYLCAWRDQGGRLVGNEQFFGPGTRLTVL.

The chain employs TRBV9 and TRBJ2-2; D not resolved. V shed 3 bases and J shed 3 bases, with 9 bases lying between them. CDR1 is SGDLS, CDR2 YYNGEE, per germline. The CDR3 spans 14 residues. CDR3 coding DNA: TGTGCCAGCAGCGGGGCAGCTCACACCGGGGAGCTGTTTTTT. Translating it yields CASSGAAHTGELFF.

The rearrangement links TRBV6-1 to TRBJ1-5; perhaps TRBD1 as D (5 bases). Germline V gene sequence: CDR1 MNHNS, CDR2 SASEGT. CDR3 length: 15 amino acids. V lost 5 bases, J lost 2 bases, and 13 bases lay in between. DNA for the CDR3: TGTGCCAGCAGTATCCCAGGGTGGGGCAATCAGCCCCAGCATTTT. This gives the protein CASSIPGWGNQPQHF.

This clone was found a few times. This chain joins TRBV2 and TRBJ1-2; 10 nucleotides agree with TRBD1. The V gene end was trimmed by 1 base and the J gene end by 6 bases; junction bases not matched to a gene: 2. Looked up from germline, CDR1 is SNHLY and CDR2 is FYNNEI. This CDR3 is built from 14 residues. CDR3 nucleotides: TGTGCCAGCAGTGAAGGACAGGGGGCGGATGGCTACACCTTC. It translates to CASSEGQGADGYTF.

The CDR3 spells CASSSHTRDTDTQYF. CDR3 nucleotides: TGTGCCAGCAGTTCCCACACCAGGGACACAGATACGCAGTATTTT. This chain joins TRBV6-5 and TRBJ2-3, with D perhaps matching TRBD1 (5 bases). The CDR3 contains 15 residues. Looked up from germline, CDR1 is MNHEY and CDR2 is SVGAGI. Trimming cost V 4 bases and J 2 bases, with 13 bases left between them.

This chain links TRBV7-8 with TRBJ2-7, with 7 bases aligning to TRBD1. Trimming took 0 bases from V and 1 from J; bases not matched to a gene: 6. The CDR3 is 16 amino acids. CDR1 and CDR2 (germline): SGHVS, FQNEAQ. The CDR3 loop reads CASSLAQGVGSYEQYV. The CDR3, as DNA: TGTGCCAGCAGCTTAGCGCAGGGGGTAGGGTCCTACGAGCAGTACGTC.

The chain employs TRBV2 and TRBJ2-7; 15 nucleotides agree with TRBD2. With 4 bases clipped from V and 4 bases from J, the junction kept 11 bases outside the gene matches. CDR1 is SNHLY, CDR2 FYNNEI, per germline. The CDR3 runs 18 residues. The CDR3 nucleotides are TGTGCCAGCAGTGTCCAGGGACTAGCGGGAGGTAATGGGTACGAGCAGTACTTC. Translating gives CASSVQGLAGGNGYEQYF. Full variable domain (rest looked up from reference TRBV2 and TRBJ2-7): EPEVTQTPSHQVTQMGQEVILRCVPISNHLYFYWYRQILGQKVEFLVSFYNNEISEKSEIFDDQFSVERPDGSNFTLKIRSTKLEDSAMYFCASSVQGLAGGNGYEQYFGPGTRLTVT.

This clone occurred once. The rearrangement joins TRBV19 to TRBJ1-2; TRBD1 matches 7 bases. The CDR3 extends over 13 amino acids. Looked up from germline, CDR1 is LNHDA and CDR2 is SQIVND (reference sequence). The ends lost 7 bases at V and 8 bases at J; junction bases unmatched: 10. The CDR3 sequence: CASTSQTGLGYTF. In DNA, the CDR3 is TGTGCCAGTACCTCACAGACAGGGCTCGGCTACACCTTC.

The J gene is TRBJ2-1, the V gene TRBV10-1; D ambiguous. This CDR3 is built from 11 residues. Germline loops: CDR1 WNHNN, CDR2 SYGVQD (reference sequence). V lost 7 bases, J lost 9 bases, and 10 bases lay in between. The CDR3 is CASTLKLEQFF. In nucleotides, the CDR3 is TGCGCCAGCACCCTCAAGCTTGAGCAGTTCTTC.

This clone came up a few times. The chain carries TRBV5-1 and TRBJ2-3; 8 bases fit TRBD1. With 0 bases clipped from V and 5 bases from J, the junction kept 2 bases outside the gene matches. CDR1 is SGHRS, CDR2 YFSETQ, per germline. The CDR3 has 14 residues. In nucleotides, the CDR3 is TGCGCCAGCAGCTTGGAGACAGGGGAAGATACGCAGTATTTT. This codes for CASSLETGEDTQYF.

This sequence joins TRBV28 and TRBJ2-2; TRBD2 might be the D (8 bases). V was shortened by 6 bases and J by 0 bases, with 14 bases between the two germline ends. The CDR3 totals 16 residues. The germline V gene encodes CDR1 MDHEN and CDR2 SYDVKM. The CDR3 sequence is CASRRGGTANTGELFF. The CDR3 bases are TGTGCCAGCAGGCGCGGGGGGACAGCGAACACCGGGGAGCTGTTTTTT. Looking up the rest from reference TRBV28 and TRBJ2-2 gives the full variable domain: DVKVTQSSRYLVKRTGEKVFLECVQDMDHENMFWYRQDPGLGLRLIYFSYDVKMKEKGDIPEGYSVSREKKERFSLILESASTNQTSMYLCASRRGGTANTGELFFGEGSRLTVL.

V and J are TRBV4-2 and TRBJ2-1; a weak D match, TRBD1 (7 bases). CDR1 is LGHNA and CDR2 is YNFKEQ in the germline V gene. V lost 0 bases and J 2 bases, leaving 14 bases between the germline ends. The CDR3 covers 17 residues. CDR3 DNA sequence: TGTGCCAGCAGCCAAGATTCGGCAGGGGGGACCTACAATGAGCAGTTCTTC. Amino acids: CASSQDSAGGTYNEQFF.

This clone was picked up one time. This sequence joins TRBV10-3 and TRBJ2-7; 7 nucleotides agree with TRBD2. Trimming cost V 4 bases and J 7 bases; bases outside gene matches: 7. CDR1 ENHRY and CDR2 SYGVKD come from the germline V gene. The CDR3 length is 13 residues. CDR3 protein: CAISVGGEGEQYF. Written as DNA, the CDR3 is TGTGCCATCAGTGTGGGAGGGGAGGGTGAGCAGTACTTC.

The V call is TRBV19, the J call TRBJ1-1; 9 bases are shared with TRBD1. Germline trimming cut 6 bases from V and 3 bases from J; bases unmatched to any gene: 8. The germline V gene has CDR1 LNHDA and CDR2 SQIVND (reference sequence). This CDR3 contains 15 residues. The CDR3 region is CASRDRGGGHTEAFF. The DNA of the CDR3 is TGTGCCAGTAGGGACAGGGGAGGAGGACACACTGAAGCTTTCTTT.

This clone was seen more than once but under ten times. The genes are TRBV2 and TRBJ2-3; 7 bases align to TRBD2. CDR1 and CDR2 (germline): SNHLY, FYNNEI. V lost 6 bases to trimming and J lost 3 bases; unmatched junction nucleotides: 3. CDR3 length equals 13 residues. This CDR3 is CASRLASTDTQYF. The CDR3, as DNA: TGTGCCAGCAGACTAGCGAGTACAGATACGCAGTATTTT.